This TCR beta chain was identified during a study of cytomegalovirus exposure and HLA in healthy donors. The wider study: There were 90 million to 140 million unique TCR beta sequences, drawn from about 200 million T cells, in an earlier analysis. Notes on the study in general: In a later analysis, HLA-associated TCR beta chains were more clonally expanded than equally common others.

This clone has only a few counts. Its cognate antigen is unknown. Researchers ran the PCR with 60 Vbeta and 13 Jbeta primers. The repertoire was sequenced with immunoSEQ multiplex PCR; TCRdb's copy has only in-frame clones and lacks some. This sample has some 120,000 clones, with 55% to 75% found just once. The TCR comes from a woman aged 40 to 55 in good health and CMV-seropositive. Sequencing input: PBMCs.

For the CDR3, the DNA is TGTGCCAGCAGCTTATTTTCTGGCGGGGCTGCCTACGAGCAGTACTTC. It codes for CASSLFSGGAAYEQYF. The chain couples TRBV7-9 to TRBJ2-7, with D possibly being TRBD2 (6 bases). CDR1 and CDR2 (germline): SEHNR, FQNEAQ (reference sequence). This CDR3 is built from 16 residues. Trimming took off 2 bases at V and 2 bases at J, with 16 bases between the two ends.